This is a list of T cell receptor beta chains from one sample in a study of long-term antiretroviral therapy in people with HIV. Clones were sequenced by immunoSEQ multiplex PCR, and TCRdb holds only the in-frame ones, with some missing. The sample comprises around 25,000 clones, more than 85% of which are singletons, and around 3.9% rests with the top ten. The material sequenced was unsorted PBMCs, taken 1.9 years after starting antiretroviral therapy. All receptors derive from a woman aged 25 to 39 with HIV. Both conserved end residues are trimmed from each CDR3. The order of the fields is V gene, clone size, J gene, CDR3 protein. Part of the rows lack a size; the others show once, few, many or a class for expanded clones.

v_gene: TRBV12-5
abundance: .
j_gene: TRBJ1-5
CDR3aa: ASGHSRGKDVIHSNQPQH

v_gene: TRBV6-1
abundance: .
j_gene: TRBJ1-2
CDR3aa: ASSEGGNLFGYT

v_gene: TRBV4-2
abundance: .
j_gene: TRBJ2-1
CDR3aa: ASSLSAQSGDLGNEQF

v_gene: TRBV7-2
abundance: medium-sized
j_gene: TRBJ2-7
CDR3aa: ASSLGGGIYYEQY

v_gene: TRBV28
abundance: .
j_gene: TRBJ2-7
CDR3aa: ASSLFAPGRGQY

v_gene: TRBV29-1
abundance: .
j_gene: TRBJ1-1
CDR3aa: SVEWGSRGTEAF

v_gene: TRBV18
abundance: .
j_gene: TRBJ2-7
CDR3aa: ASSPDAASYEQY

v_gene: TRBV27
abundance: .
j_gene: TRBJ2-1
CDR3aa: ASSSGMGVSYNEQF

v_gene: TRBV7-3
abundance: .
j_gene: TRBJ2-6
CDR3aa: ASSLAQMGANVLT

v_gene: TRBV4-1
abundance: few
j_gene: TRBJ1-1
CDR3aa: ASSQGGQGGSEAF

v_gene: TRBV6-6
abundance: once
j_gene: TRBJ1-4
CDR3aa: ASSQDFTGGEKLF

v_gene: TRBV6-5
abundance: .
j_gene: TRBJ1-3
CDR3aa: ASSRQGNSGNTIY

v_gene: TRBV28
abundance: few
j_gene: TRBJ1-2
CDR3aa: ASSWGTLEGYT

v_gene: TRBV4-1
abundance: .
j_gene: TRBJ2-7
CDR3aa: ASSQVHGRSYEQY

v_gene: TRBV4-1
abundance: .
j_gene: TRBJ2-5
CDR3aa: ASSQGSGLKTQY

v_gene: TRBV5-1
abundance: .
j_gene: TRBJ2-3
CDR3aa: ASSLTSSTDTQY

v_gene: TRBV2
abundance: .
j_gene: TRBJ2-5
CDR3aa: ATTSAAQY

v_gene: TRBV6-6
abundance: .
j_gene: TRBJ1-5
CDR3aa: ASSPAGGIGNQPQH

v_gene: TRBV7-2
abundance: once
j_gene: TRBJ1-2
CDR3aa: ASSAKGGYGYT

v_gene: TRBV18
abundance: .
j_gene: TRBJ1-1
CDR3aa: ASSPVHTEAF

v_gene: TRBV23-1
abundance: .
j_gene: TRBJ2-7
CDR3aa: ASSQWDRYEQY

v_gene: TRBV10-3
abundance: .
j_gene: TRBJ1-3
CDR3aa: AIRPSGNTIY

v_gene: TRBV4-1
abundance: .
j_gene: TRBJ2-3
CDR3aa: ASSQDFRSGGPRDTQY

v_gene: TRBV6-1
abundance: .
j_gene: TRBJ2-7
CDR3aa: ASSEARQVTYEQY

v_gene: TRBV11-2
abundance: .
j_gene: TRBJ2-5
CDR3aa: ASSQTGGRETQY

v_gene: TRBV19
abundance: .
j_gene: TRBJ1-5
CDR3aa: ASSMAVRASNQPQH

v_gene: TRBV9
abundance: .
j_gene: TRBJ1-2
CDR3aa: ASSAKPGGYT

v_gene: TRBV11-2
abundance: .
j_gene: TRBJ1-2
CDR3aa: ASRDTGGGGYT

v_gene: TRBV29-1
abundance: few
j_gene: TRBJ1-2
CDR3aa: SAGPQSFYGYT

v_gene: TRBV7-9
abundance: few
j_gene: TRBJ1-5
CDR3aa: ASSIGQGRSNQPQH

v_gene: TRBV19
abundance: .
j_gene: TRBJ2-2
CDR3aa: ASSIGLGQFTGELF

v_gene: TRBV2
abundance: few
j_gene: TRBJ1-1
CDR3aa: ASSESEGLGTEAF

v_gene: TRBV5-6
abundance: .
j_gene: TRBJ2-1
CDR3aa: ASSSLAGGLGEQF